The 21 T cell receptor beta chains reported below all come from one sample, sequenced in a study of early T cells in non-severe SARS-CoV-2 infection (dated by TCRdb to the early 2020s). Library prep was done by 5' RACE. Data came from a NextSeq 500. Through fastp at Q25 and MiXCR, TCRdb rebuilt clones from the public reads, retaining in-frame beta chains. Rows are combined by CDR3 protein, so each entry shows the most common genes and DNA. The sample records around 58,000 distinct CDR3 sequences, over 9.5% of which are singletons. Of the sample, approximately 10% is held by the ten largest clones. Material for sequencing was whole blood. The origin of the receptors is an adult who was a healthcare worker with PCR-confirmed SARS-CoV-2 infection or an uninfected control (not recorded which).

The genes are TRBV29-1 and TRBJ1-1; no definite D call. CDR1 and CDR2 from the germline V gene are SQVTM and ANQGSEA. V was trimmed by 5 bases and J by 3 bases, leaving 7 bases between them. The CDR3 extends over 11 amino acids. CDR3 DNA sequence: TGCAGCGTTATAGTGTACACTGAAGCTTTCTTT. This codes for CSVIVYTEAFF.

This clonotype was recorded at least ten times. The chain uses TRBV20-1 and TRBJ2-5; D not certain. Between the trimmed V and J ends, which lost 6 bases and 4 bases, there was a span of 9 bases. Germline V gene lookup returns CDR1 DFQATT and CDR2 SNEGSKA (reference sequence). This CDR3 spans 11 amino acids. The CDR3 region is CSAPVRETQYF. CDR3 nucleotides: TGCAGTGCCCCTGTGCGAGAGACCCAGTACTTC.

On this clonotype itself: A much more abundant neighbour one base away suggests this may be a read error. Without the conserved terminal phenylalanine or tryptophan, this CDR3 likely stems from a read error. The genes are TRBV9 and TRBJ2-6; no firm D call. Trimming stripped 0 bases from V and 4 bases from J, with 2 bases between. Germline V gene sequence: CDR1 SGDLS, CDR2 YYNGEE. The CDR3 spans 13 residues. The CDR3 spells CASSVVGANVLTS. The CDR3 DNA is TGTGCCAGCAGCGTAGTGGGGGCCAACGTCCTGACTTCC.

With respect to this clonotype: This may be a read error, as it is one base from a much larger clone. The chain is built from TRBV4-3 and TRBJ1-2; TRBD1 agrees at 7 bases. CDR1 and CDR2 (germline): LGHNA, YSLEER. After removal of 0 bases from V and 2 bases from J, the junction contained 3 bases not matched to a gene. The CDR3 loop spans 15 amino acids. The CDR3 loop reads CASSQESGGNYGYTF. In DNA form, the CDR3 reads TGCGCCAGCAGCCAAGAGTCAGGGGGGAACTATGGCTACACCTTC.

The table lists this clonotype with a few counts. The chain recombines TRBV12-3 or TRBV12-4 with TRBJ2-5; D possibly corresponds to TRBD1 (5 bases). V was pared by 7 bases and J by 3 bases, with 12 bases between. The CDR3 is 13 amino acids. CDR3 loop: CASKQDSKETQYF. In nucleotides, the CDR3 is TGTGCCAGCAAACAAGACAGTAAAGAGACCCAGTACTTC.

CDR3 amino acids: CASSRIMGTKYNEQFF. Written as DNA, the CDR3 is TGTGCCAGCAGTAGGATCATGGGGACAAAGTACAATGAGCAGTTCTTC. This chain connects TRBV9 to TRBJ2-1, with TRBD1 as a possible D gene (6 bases). CDR3 size: 16 residues. From germline, CDR1 is SGDLS and CDR2 YYNGEE. The germline V and J ends were trimmed by 5 bases and 4 bases, with 19 bases remaining between them.

The chain is built from TRBV7-9 and TRBJ2-6, with D perhaps TRBD1 (6 bases). V lost 3 bases and J 4 bases, leaving 10 bases between the germline ends. The CDR3 extends over 15 amino acids. The germline V gene has CDR1 SEHNR and CDR2 FQNEAQ (reference sequence). This CDR3 is CASSFTGPGANVLTF. CDR3 bases: TGTGCCAGCAGCTTCACAGGGCCCGGGGCCAACGTCCTGACTTTC.

CDR3: CSVSASIQYF. The DNA of the CDR3 is TGCAGCGTTAGTGCGAGTATTCAGTACTTC. The chain carries TRBV29-1 and TRBJ2-4; D unresolved. The germline gives CDR1 SQVTM, CDR2 ANQGSEA. The CDR3 sequence is 10 residues long. V lost 5 bases to trimming and J lost 10 bases, with 9 bases between them.

This clonotype has a handful of counts. This CDR3 is CASSPSGAGKNNEQFF. CDR3 bases: TGTGCCAGCAGCCCAAGCGGGGCGGGGAAAAACAATGAGCAGTTCTTC. This rearrangement joins TRBV7-2 to TRBJ2-1, with TRBD2 matching 7 bases. After removal of 5 bases from V and 5 bases from J, the junction contained 12 bases not matched to a gene. From germline, CDR1 is SGHTA and CDR2 FQGNSA. The length of the CDR3 is 16 residues. Together with reference TRBV7-2 and TRBJ2-1, the CDR3 gives the full variable domain: GAGVSQSPSNKVTEKGKDVELRCDPISGHTALYWYRQSLGQGLEFLIYFQGNSAPDKSGLPSDRFSAERTGGSVSTLTIQRTQQEDSAVYLCASSPSGAGKNNEQFFGPGTRLTVL.

This chain uses TRBV2 with TRBJ2-1, with 8 bases identical to TRBD1. After removal of 5 bases from V and 6 bases from J, the junction contained 6 bases not matched to a gene. Germline V gene data show CDR1 as SNHLY and CDR2 as FYNNEI. The CDR3 spans 14 residues. The CDR3 DNA reads TGTGCCAGCAGTCTACAGGGGGGCCTCAATGAGCAGTTCTTC. Its translation: CASSLQGGLNEQFF.

Ten or more counts support this clonotype. The genes are TRBV29-1 and TRBJ2-2; D may match TRBD1 or TRBD2 (6 bases each). The ends were cut back, 4 bases at V and 2 bases at J, with 14 bases in the middle. The CDR3 sequence is 15 residues long. Germline V lookup: CDR1 SQVTM, CDR2 ANQGSEA. This CDR3 is CSVVRAGGNTGELFF. The CDR3 coding sequence is TGCAGCGTTGTCCGGGCCGGGGGCAACACCGGGGAGCTGTTTTTT.

This clonotype was counted only a few times. J is TRBJ1-6 and V is TRBV9; 7 bases line up with TRBD1. This CDR3 has 14 residues. CDR1 SGDLS and CDR2 YYNGEE come from the germline V gene. Trimming cost V 0 bases and J 7 bases; bases outside gene matches: 1. The CDR3 is CASSVAGQNSPLHF. In DNA form, the CDR3 reads TGTGCCAGCAGCGTAGCGGGACAGAATTCACCCCTCCACTTT. The full variable domain, its missing parts supplied by reference TRBV9 and TRBJ1-6, is DSGVTQTPKHLITATGQRVTLRCSPRSGDLSVYWYQQSLDQGLQFLIQYYNGEERAKGNILERFSAQQFPDLHSELNLSSLELGDSALYFCASSVAGQNSPLHFGNGTRLTVT.

This clonotype occurred many times. This chain links TRBV9 with TRBJ2-1, with TRBD1 matching over 8 bases. The CDR3 runs 15 residues. Trimming at V came to 4 bases and at J to 6 bases, leaving 9 bases not matched to a gene. Per germline, CDR1 SGDLS and CDR2 YYNGEE. CDR3 protein: CASSPRQGPRNEQFF. As DNA, the CDR3 is TGTGCCAGCAGCCCTCGACAGGGGCCTCGCAATGAGCAGTTCTTC.

This clonotype was seen only a few times. The chain employs TRBV4-3 and TRBJ1-3; D is unclear. CDR3 length: 16 amino acids. V was clipped by 0 bases and J by 0 bases, with 9 bases between them. The germline V gene encodes CDR1 LGHNA and CDR2 YSLEER. The CDR3 DNA follows: TGCGCCAGCAGCCAAGATAGACTGAGCTCTGGAAACACCATATATTTT. Translation: CASSQDRLSSGNTIYF.

This clonotype turned up a few times. The chain employs TRBV24-1 and TRBJ2-3; 8 bases line up with TRBD1. Germline lookup yields CDR1 KGHDR and CDR2 SFDVKD. CDR3 length equals 15 residues. The ends lost 3 bases at V and 3 bases at J; junction bases unmatched: 4. Here the CDR3 reads CATSDETGETDTQYF. The DNA of the CDR3 is TGTGCCACCAGTGATGAGACAGGGGAAACAGATACGCAGTATTTT.

The chain recombines TRBV7-2 with TRBJ1-6, with TRBD1 as a possible D gene (5 bases). The CDR3 runs to 15 residues. The germline CDR1 and CDR2 sequences are SGHTA and FQGNSA. V lost 8 bases and J lost 5, with 16 bases in between. This CDR3 reads CASGGHAGNNSPLHF. As DNA, the CDR3 is TGTGCCAGCGGTGGACACGCGGGAAATAATTCACCCCTCCACTTT.

The rearrangement joins TRBV7-3 to TRBJ2-7; TRBD1 aligns across 7 bases. The germline gives CDR1 SGHTA, CDR2 FQGTGA. CDR3 size: 13 residues. J lost 3 bases, V lost 5 bases, and 4 bases had no gene match. CDR3 in DNA: TGTGCCAGCAGCACCCGACAGGGCTACGAGCAGTACTTC. Protein sequence: CASSTRQGYEQYF.

The chain joins TRBV11-2 to TRBJ2-1; 12 positions agree with TRBD2. This CDR3 comprises 16 residues. The germline gives CDR1 SGHAT, CDR2 FQNNGV. V shed 6 bases, J shed 7 bases, and the junction held 10 bases outside the gene matches. CDR3 region: CASRILAGGRRNEQFF. DNA of the CDR3: TGTGCCAGCAGAATCCTAGCGGGGGGGCGAAGGAATGAGCAGTTCTTC.

This clonotype was seen more than once but under ten times. This chain uses TRBV7-9 with TRBJ2-2; D is uncertain. Trimming removed 1 base from V and 2 bases from J, with 5 bases in between. Germline values: CDR1 SEHNR, CDR2 FQNEAQ (reference sequence). The CDR3 runs 14 residues. The CDR3 DNA reads as TGTGCCAGCAGCTTAGAGGCCAACACCGGGGAGCTGTTTTTT. Protein: CASSLEANTGELFF.

V usage is TRBV20-1 and J usage is TRBJ2-3; D gene unclear. Trimming shortened V by 0 bases and J by 1 base, and 8 bases separated the two germline ends. Germline V gives CDR1 DFQATT, CDR2 SNEGSKA (reference sequence). The CDR3 loop spans 14 amino acids. CDR3 loop: CSAREGWGTDTQYF. CDR3 bases: TGCAGTGCTAGAGAGGGGTGGGGCACAGATACGCAGTATTTT.

In this sample, this clonotype turned up a few times. The J gene is TRBJ2-1, the V gene TRBV18; 13 nucleotides match TRBD2. CDR1 is KGHSH, CDR2 LQKENI, per germline. The CDR3 is 15 residues long. J gave up 7 bases and V 3 bases, and 3 bases lay outside the gene matches. This CDR3 reads CASSPGLAGVNEQFF. As DNA, the CDR3 is TGTGCCAGCTCACCCGGACTAGCGGGAGTAAATGAGCAGTTCTTC.